This T cell receptor (beta chain) was profiled in a study of shared clonotypes between healthy human individuals. Sequencing used immunoSEQ multiplex PCR; TCRdb keeps in-frame clones, though not all of them. The profile shows about 1.5 million clones, around 97% of them singletons. This CDR3 spans 13 amino acids. The germline V gene encodes CDR1 LNHDA and CDR2 SQIVND (reference sequence). V gave up 8 bases and J gave up 4 bases, with 14 bases separating them. The sample comprised naive CD4+ T cells sorted from blood. Subset reported: CD45RA+ positively selected. The sequence was obtained from a man aged 30 to 39 in good health. This rearrangement joins TRBV19 to TRBJ1-1; tentative D call: TRBD1 (5 bases). The CDR3 sequence: CASSLLGGTEAFF. CDR3 DNA sequence: TGTGCCAGTTCCTTGCTTGGGGGCACTGAAGCTTTCTTT.